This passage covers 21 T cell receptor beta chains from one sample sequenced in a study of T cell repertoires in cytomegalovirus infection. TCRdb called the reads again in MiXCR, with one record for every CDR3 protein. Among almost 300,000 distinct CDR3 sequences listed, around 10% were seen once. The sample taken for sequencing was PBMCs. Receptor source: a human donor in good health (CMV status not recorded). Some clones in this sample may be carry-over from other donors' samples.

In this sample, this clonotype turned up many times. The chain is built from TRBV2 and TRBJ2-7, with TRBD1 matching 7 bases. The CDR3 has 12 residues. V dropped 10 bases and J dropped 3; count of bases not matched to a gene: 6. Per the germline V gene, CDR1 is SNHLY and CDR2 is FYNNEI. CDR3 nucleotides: TGTGCCACTGAGGGGGCCAGCTACGAGCAGTACGTC. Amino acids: CATEGASYEQYV.

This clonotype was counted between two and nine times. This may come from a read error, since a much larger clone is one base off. Here the CDR3 DNA reads TGTGCCAGCAAGAATACAGAAATTCATGTCTACACCTTC. It is translated as CASKNTEIHVYTF. The chain has TRBV28 and TRBJ1-2, with unresolved D. Germline CDR1 is MDHEN and CDR2 is SYDVKM. The V gene lost 7 bases and the J gene lost 10 bases, with 19 bases spanning the gap. CDR3 length equals 13 residues.

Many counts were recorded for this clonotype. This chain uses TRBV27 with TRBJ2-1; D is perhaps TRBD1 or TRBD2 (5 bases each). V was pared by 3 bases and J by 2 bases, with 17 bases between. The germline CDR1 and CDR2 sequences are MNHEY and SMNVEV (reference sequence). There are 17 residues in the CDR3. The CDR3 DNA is TGTGCCAGCAGTTTGAGGGGCGAGTTATCCCCCTACAATGAGCAGTTCTTC. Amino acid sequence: CASSLRGELSPYNEQFF.

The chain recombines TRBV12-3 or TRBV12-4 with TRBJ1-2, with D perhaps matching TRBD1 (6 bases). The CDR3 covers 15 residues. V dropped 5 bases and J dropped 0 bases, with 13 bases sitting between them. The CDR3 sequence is CASSPRTAANYGYTF. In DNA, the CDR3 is TGTGCCAGCAGTCCCCGGACAGCAGCTAACTATGGCTACACCTTC.

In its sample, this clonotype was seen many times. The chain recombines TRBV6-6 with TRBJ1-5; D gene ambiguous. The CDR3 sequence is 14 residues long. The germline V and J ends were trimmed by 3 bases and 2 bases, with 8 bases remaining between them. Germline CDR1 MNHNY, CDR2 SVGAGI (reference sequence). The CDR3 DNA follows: TGTGCCAGCAGTTATGGGGTGCGCAATCAGCCCCAGCATTTT. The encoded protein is CASSYGVRNQPQHF.

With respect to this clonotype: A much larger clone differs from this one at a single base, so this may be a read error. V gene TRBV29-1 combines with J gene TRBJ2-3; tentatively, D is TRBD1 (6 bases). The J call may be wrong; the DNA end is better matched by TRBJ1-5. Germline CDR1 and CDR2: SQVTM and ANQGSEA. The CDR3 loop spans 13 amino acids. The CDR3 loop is CSVGGTIGDTQHF. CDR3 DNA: TGCAGCGTCGGAGGGACAATAGGGGATACGCAGCATTTT.

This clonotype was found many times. The CDR3: CASKSQGIPDTQYF. In DNA form, the CDR3 reads TGTGCCAGCAAGAGCCAGGGCATCCCAGATACGCAGTATTTT. The V and J genes are TRBV2 and TRBJ2-3; a possible D gene is TRBD1 (5 bases). Germline V lookup: CDR1 SNHLY, CDR2 FYNNEI. Trimming took 7 bases from V and 4 from J, leaving 15 bases between them. This CDR3 has 14 amino acids. Full variable domain (outside the CDR3, taken from reference TRBV2 and TRBJ2-3): EPEVTQTPSHQVTQMGQEVILRCVPISNHLYFYWYRQILGQKVEFLVSFYNNEISEKSEIFDDQFSVERPDGSNFTLKIRSTKLEDSAMYFCASKSQGIPDTQYFGPGTRLTVL.

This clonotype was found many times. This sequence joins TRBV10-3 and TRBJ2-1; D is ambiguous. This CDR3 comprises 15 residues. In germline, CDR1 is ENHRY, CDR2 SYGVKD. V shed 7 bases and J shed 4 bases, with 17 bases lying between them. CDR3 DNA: TGTGCCATCAATCCCCGGCCCTCCTCATACAATGAGCAGTTCTTC. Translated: CAINPRPSSYNEQFF.

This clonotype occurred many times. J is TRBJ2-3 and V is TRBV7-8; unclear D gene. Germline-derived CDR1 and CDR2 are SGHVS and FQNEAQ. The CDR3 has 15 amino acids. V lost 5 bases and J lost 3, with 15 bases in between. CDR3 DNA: TGTGCCAGCAGCCCCCCGAGGCTAGGGACAGATACGCAGTATTTT. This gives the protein CASSPPRLGTDTQYF.

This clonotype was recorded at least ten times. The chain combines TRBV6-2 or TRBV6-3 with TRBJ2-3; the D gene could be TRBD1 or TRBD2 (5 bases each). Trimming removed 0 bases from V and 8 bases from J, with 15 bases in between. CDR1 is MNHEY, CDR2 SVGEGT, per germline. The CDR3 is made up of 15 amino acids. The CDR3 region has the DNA TGTGCCAGCAGTTACTCTAGGCCGACTGGGGGTACGCAGTATTTT. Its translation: CASSYSRPTGGTQYF.

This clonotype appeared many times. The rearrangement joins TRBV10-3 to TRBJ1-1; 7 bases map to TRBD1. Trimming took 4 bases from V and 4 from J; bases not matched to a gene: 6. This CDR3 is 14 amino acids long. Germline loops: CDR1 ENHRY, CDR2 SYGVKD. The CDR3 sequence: CAISADRAVTEAFF. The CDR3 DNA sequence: TGTGCCATCAGTGCCGACAGGGCTGTCACTGAAGCTTTCTTT.

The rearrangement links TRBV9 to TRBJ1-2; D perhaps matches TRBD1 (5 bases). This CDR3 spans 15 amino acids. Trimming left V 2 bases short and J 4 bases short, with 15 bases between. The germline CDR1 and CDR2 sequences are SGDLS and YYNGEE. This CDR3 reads CASSVSTDTSYGYTF. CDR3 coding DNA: TGTGCCAGCAGCGTTTCGACAGACACCAGCTATGGCTACACCTTC.

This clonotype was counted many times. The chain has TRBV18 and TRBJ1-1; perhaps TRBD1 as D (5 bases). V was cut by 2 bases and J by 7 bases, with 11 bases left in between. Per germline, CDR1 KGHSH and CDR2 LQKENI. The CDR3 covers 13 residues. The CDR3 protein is CASSPFMGREAFF. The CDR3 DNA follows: TGTGCCAGCTCACCATTTATGGGACGTGAAGCTTTCTTT.

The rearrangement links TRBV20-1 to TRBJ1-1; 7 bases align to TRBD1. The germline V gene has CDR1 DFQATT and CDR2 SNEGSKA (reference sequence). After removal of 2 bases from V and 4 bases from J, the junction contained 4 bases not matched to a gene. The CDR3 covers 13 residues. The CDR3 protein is CSARRAGGTEAFF. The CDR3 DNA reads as TGCAGTGCTAGAAGGGCAGGGGGCACTGAAGCTTTCTTT.

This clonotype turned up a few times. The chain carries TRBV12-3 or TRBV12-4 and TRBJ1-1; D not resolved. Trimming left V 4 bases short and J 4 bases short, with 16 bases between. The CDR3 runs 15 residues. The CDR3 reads CASSSDGLKSTEAFF. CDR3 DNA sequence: TGTGCCAGCAGTTCTGATGGGCTGAAGAGCACTGAAGCTTTCTTT.

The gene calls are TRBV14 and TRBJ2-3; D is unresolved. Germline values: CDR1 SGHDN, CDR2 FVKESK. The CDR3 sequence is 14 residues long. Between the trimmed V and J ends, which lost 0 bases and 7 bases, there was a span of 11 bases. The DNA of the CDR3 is TGTGCCAGCAGCCAAGATCCTAGGGCAAATACGCAGTATTTT. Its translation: CASSQDPRANTQYF.

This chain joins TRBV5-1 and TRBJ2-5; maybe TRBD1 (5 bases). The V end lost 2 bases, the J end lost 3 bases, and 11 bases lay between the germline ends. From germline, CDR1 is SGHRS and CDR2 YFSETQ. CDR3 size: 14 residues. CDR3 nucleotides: TGCGCCAGCAGCTTTCCGGACACAAAAGAGACCCAGTACTTC. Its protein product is CASSFPDTKETQYF.

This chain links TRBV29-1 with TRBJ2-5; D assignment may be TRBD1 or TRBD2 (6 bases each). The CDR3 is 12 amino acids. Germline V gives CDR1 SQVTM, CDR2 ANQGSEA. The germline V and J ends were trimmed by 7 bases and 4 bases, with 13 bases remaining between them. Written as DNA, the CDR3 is TGCAGCGGCGTCGGGGGCCTAGAGACCCAGTACTTC. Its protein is CSGVGGLETQYF.

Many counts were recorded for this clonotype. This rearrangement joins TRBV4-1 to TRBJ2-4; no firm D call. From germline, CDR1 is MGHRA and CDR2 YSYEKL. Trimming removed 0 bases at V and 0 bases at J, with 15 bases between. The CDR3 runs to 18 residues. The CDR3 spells CASSQEGTRTIAKNIQYF. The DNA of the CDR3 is TGCGCCAGCAGCCAAGAAGGAACGAGGACGATAGCCAAAAACATTCAGTACTTC.

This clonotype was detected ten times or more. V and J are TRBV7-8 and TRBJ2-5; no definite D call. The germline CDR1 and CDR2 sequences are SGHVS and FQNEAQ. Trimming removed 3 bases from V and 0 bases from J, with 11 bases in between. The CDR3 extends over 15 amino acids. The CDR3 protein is CASSLVQPYQETQYF. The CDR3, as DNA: TGTGCCAGCAGCTTGGTACAACCGTACCAAGAGACCCAGTACTTC.

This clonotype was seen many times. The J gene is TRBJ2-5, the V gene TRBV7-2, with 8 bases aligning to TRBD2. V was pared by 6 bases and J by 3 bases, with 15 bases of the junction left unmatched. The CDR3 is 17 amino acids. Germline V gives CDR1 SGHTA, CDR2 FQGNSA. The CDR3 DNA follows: TGTGCCAGCAGTCGCCCACTAGCGGACCTAATCGAAGAGACCCAGTACTTC. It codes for CASSRPLADLIEETQYF.